This TCR beta chain was sequenced during a study of blood T cell repertoires in COVID-19. Study-level information: The samples span acute and convalescent COVID-19 from the United States, Italy and Spain. T cells, B-cell-depleted T cells, or PBMCs supplied cDNA or gDNA.

V dropped 4 bases and J dropped 5 bases, with 15 bases sitting between them. Germline loops: CDR1 SGHKS, CDR2 YYEKEE (reference sequence). The CDR3 loop spans 14 amino acids. This clone was recorded only once. Clones were read by immunoSEQ multiplex PCR, and TCRdb kept only the in-frame ones, dropping some. The table shows roughly 30,000 clones, with 87% occurring only once. The sample consisted of peripheral blood. The V and J genes are TRBV5-5 and TRBJ1-2; possible D gene TRBD1, 5 bases. The sequence derives from a human donor in a cohort sampled during active COVID-19. The donor label of this sample is uncertain. The CDR3 DNA is TGTGCCAGCAGCAACGCGCAGGGAATATATGGCTACACCTTC. It encodes CASSNAQGIYGYTF.